This TCR beta chain was documented in a study of cytomegalovirus exposure and HLA in healthy donors. Researchers ran the PCR with 60 Vbeta and 13 Jbeta primers. Original analysis: Unique TCR beta chains numbered about 80 million in a later analysis, with roughly 10 million shared. Here immunoSEQ multiplex PCR was the method, and the copy in TCRdb shows in-frame clones only, minus some. That table supplies the V and J calls and clone size; D and trimming were determined from the DNA. The table lists around 150,000 clones, 82% of them singletons. The CDR3 consists of 16 residues. V was trimmed by 2 bases and J by 4 bases, leaving 17 bases between them. Germline V gives CDR1 SGDLS, CDR2 YYNGEE. Whole-study findings and limits: Per a prior analysis, the majority of TCR beta V segments were productive roughly 87% or roughly 30% of the time. Some TCR beta chains (roughly 160 of them) were listed as cytomegalovirus-associated.

A remark on this clone: Its specificity is unknown.

The source of this sequence is a man aged 50-59 years in good health and CMV-seropositive. Sequencing was done on a sample of PBMCs. The chain links TRBV9 to TRBJ2-3; a possible D gene is TRBD2 (6 bases). The CDR3 reads CASSVGTGLRADTQYF. In DNA, the CDR3 is TGTGCCAGCAGCGTGGGGACGGGACTTAGGGCAGATACGCAGTATTTT.